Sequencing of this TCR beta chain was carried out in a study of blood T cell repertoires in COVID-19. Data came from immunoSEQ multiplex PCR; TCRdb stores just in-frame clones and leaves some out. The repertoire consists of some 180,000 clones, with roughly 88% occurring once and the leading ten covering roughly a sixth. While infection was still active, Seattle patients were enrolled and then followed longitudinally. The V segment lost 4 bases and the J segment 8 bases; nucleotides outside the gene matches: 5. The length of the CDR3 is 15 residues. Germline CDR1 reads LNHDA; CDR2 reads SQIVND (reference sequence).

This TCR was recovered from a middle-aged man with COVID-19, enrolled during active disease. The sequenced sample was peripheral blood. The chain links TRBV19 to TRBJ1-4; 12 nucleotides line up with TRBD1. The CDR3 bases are TGTGCCAGTAGTACCGGGACAGGGGGCGCAGAAAAACTGTTTTTT. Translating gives CASSTGTGGAEKLFF.